This TCR beta chain was observed in a study of blood T cell repertoires in COVID-19 (dated by TCRdb to the early 2020s). Regarding the complete study: Samples from collaborators originated in the United States, Italy and Spain and spanned both the acute and convalescent phases of COVID-19. The prospective study material was composed of cDNA or gDNA derived from T cells, B-cell-depleted T cells, or PBMCs. Deeply sampled blood TCRbeta repertoires from subjects exposed to, actively infected with, or recovered from COVID-19 were included in the dataset. The repertoires were released in a freely available public database meant as a resource for research on the immune response to SARS-CoV-2. Samples came from the ongoing ImmuneRACE study (first 160 participants) plus 1,254 subjects from 6 global collaborators. Sample metadata almost always included a de-identified subject ID, COVID-19 status, age in years and sex. Where available, HLA class I and class II types were taken from metadata supplied by the sample provider and were not determined by assay-based typing.

The junction shows trimming of 5 bases on V and 2 bases on J, plus 12 bases between the germline ends. CDR3 length: 14 amino acids, cysteine to phenylalanine. CDR3 DNA is the only sequence kept; it has 42 bases, read in frame from the first base. CDR1 SGHVS and CDR2 FQNEAQ are derived from the germline V gene. TCRbeta CDR3 regions were amplified from genomic DNA using the immunoSEQ Assay, a bias-controlled multiplex PCR. The study's own analysis went as follows. Nucleated cell counts per sample were estimated from amplification of reference gene primers within the assay. Sequence reads were collapsed and filtered to measure the absolute abundance of every unique TCRbeta CDR3 rearrangement. Productive Simpson clonality was computed per sample as the square root of Simpson's diversity index over productive rearrangements. The clones in this table, taken by TCRdb from immuneACCESS, are in-frame only. Not every clone is retained; where verified, under half of the shortfall comes from an unresolved V gene, and the cause of the rest is unknown. V and J calls and clone size are given by that table; D and trimming were obtained from the DNA. Counted in this sample were some 390,000 clones; around 91% of them appeared once. Roughly 1.4% of the sample lies in the top ten.

At one collaborating source in Seattle, patients were enrolled during active infection and were followed longitudinally through the course of disease. Collaborating institutions collected whole blood in K2EDTA tubes following their own protocols. For TCRbeta analysis, collaborator samples were shipped as frozen whole blood, as isolated PBMCs, or as DNA extracted from either sample type. A remark on this clone: This receptor's antigen is unknown. No base quality information exists; no much larger clone differs at one position.

What the research found in general, with its limitations: Clinical and demographic metadata were provided uncurated, with the amount varying by source and participant.

The origin of this receptor is a middle-aged woman with COVID-19, enrolled during active disease. This receptor chain uses TRBV7-8 and TRBJ2-5; there is no confident call for the D gene. The sample comprised peripheral blood. The CDR3 is CASSTRRTQETQYF. The sequenced DNA is TGTGCCAGCAGCACCAGGCGAACACAAGAGACCCAGTACTTC.